The rows below give T cell receptor beta chains drawn from one sample of a study of PD-1 and CTLA-4 blockade in melanoma. TCRdb keeps only in-frame clones here, not all; method: immunoSEQ multiplex PCR. This sample yields tens of thousands of clones, of which roughly 90% are seen a single time; over 6.5% belongs to the top ten. The starting material was CD8+ T cells from peripheral blood, obtained from a patient given anti-PD-1 treatment. The receptors were sampled from a human donor with melanoma. Both conserved end residues are part of each CDR3. A D gene is named only where the DNA matches it firmly. Clone size appears in some rows only: once, few, many, or a class for an expanded clone.

cdr3_aa | cdr3_nt | j_call | clone_size | v_call | d_call
CASSQVPHLETQYF | TGCGCCAGCAGCCAAGTGCCCCATTTAGAGACCCAGTACTTC | TRBJ2-5 | . | TRBV4-1 | .
CASSLSWSNSPLHF | TGTGCCAGCAGCTTGTCGTGGTCTAATTCACCCCTCCACTTT | TRBJ1-6 | . | TRBV5-5 | .
CASSTRASGANVLTF | TGTGCCAGCAGTACCAGGGCATCTGGGGCCAACGTCCTGACTTTC | TRBJ2-6 | . | TRBV28 | .
CASSLEAGGQPQHF | TGCGCCAGCAGCTTGGAGGCAGGGGGTCAGCCCCAGCATTTT | TRBJ1-5 | . | TRBV5-1 | TRBD1
CASSAPVGLAGRQETQYF | TGTGCCAGCAGCGCCCCTGTGGGGCTAGCGGGACGGCAAGAGACCCAGTACTTC | TRBJ2-5 | . | TRBV7-6 | TRBD2
CASSLDRGRFQPQHF | TGTGCCAGCAGCCTTGACAGGGGGCGATTTCAGCCCCAGCATTTT | TRBJ1-5 | . | TRBV13 | TRBD1
CASSSQSNHEQYF | TGTGCCAGCAGTTCCCAGTCAAACCACGAGCAGTACTTC | TRBJ2-7 | . | TRBV6-6 | .
CATSDLGDERMSADTQYF | TGTGCCACCAGTGATTTAGGGGACGAGCGAATGTCGGCAGATACGCAGTATTTT | TRBJ2-3 | . | TRBV24-1 | .
CASSFSQETPSDTQYF | TGTGCCAGCAGCTTTTCACAGGAGACGCCTTCAGATACGCAGTATTTT | TRBJ2-3 | . | TRBV5-4 | .
CASSLRGLYGYTF | TGTGCCAGCAGTCTAAGGGGGCTCTATGGCTACACCTTC | TRBJ1-2 | once | TRBV27 | TRBD1
CASRSTDHSGNTIYF | TGTGCCAGCAGATCGACAGACCACTCTGGAAACACCATATATTTT | TRBJ1-3 | . | TRBV28 | .
CASSQDTLAKETQYF | TGTGCCAGCAGCCAAGATACCCTAGCCAAAGAGACCCAGTACTTC | TRBJ2-5 | . | TRBV14 | .
CASSFGDESSGANVLTF | TGCGCCAGCAGCTTCGGGGACGAGAGCTCTGGGGCCAACGTCCTGACTTTC | TRBJ2-6 | few | TRBV5-1 | .
CASSVGGFSYNEQFF | TGTGCCAGCAGCGTGGGAGGGTTTTCCTACAATGAGCAGTTCTTC | TRBJ2-1 | . | TRBV9 | TRBD2
CASSYPMNYEQYF | TGTGCCAGCAGTTACCCAATGAACTACGAGCAGTACTTC | TRBJ2-7 | . | TRBV6-6 | .
CASSVPGQGILRTTEAFF | TGTGCCAGCAGCGTCCCGGGACAGGGGATCTTAAGGACCACTGAAGCTTTCTTT | TRBJ1-1 | . | TRBV7-9 | TRBD1
CASSPGTENNYGYTF | TGTGCCAGCAGCCCGGGGACAGAGAATAACTATGGCTACACCTTC | TRBJ1-2 | . | TRBV7-9 | TRBD1